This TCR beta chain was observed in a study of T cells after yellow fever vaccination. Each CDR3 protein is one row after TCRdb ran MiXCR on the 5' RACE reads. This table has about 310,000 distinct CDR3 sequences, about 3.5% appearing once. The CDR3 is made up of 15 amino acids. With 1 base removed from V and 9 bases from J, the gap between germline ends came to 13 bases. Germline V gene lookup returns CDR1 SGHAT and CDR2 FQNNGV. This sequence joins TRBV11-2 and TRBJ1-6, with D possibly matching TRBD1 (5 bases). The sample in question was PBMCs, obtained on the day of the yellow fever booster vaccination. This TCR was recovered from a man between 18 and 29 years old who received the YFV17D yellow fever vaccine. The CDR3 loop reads CASSLVEGKSSPLHF. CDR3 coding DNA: TGTGCCAGCAGCTTAGTAGAGGGGAAGTCTTCACCCCTCCACTTT.